Sequencing of this TCR beta chain was carried out in a study of T cell responses to AZD1222 COVID-19 vaccine. Study results and limitations: Two AZD1222 administrations were followed by greater Spike-specific TCR breadth and depth. White British people made up most donors, females outnumbered males, and clonal diversity was possibly underestimated.

Assay: immunoSEQ multiplex PCR; the TCRdb copy retains only in-frame clones and omits some. The table lists 46,000 or so clones, about 90% of them singletons. To note about this clone: Its target is unknown.

The sample in question was peripheral blood, obtained 28 days after the second AZD1222 dose. The TCR comes from an adult who received the AZD1222 COVID-19 vaccine.

CDR3 amino acids: CASSQTSVPPTDTQYF. The DNA for the CDR3 is TGTGCCAGCAGTCAGACTAGCGTCCCCCCCACAGATACGCAGTATTTT. The chain has TRBV2 and TRBJ2-3; TRBD2 matches at 8 bases. The V segment lost 5 bases and the J segment 2 bases; nucleotides outside the gene matches: 9. This CDR3 is 16 amino acids long. Per the germline V gene, CDR1 is SNHLY and CDR2 is FYNNEI.